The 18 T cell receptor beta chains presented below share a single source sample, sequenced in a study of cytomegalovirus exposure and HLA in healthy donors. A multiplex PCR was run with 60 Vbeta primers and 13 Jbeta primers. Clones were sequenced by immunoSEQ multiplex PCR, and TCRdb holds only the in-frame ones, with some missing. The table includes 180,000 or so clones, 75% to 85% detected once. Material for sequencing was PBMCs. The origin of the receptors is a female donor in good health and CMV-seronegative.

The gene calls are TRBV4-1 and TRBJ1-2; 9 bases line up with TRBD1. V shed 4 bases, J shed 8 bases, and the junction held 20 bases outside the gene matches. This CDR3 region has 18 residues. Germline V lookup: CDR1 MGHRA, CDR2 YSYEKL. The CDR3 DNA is TGCGCCAGCAGCCTCATCTCCGGGACAGGGAACGTAGTAAGAGGCTACACCTTC. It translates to CASSLISGTGNVVRGYTF.

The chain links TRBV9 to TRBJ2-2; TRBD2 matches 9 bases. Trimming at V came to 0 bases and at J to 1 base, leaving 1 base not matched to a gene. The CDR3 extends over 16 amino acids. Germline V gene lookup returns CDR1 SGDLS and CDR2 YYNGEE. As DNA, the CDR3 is TGTGCCAGCAGCGTAGCTAGCGGGGTGAACACCGGGGAGCTGTTTTTT. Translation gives CASSVASGVNTGELFF. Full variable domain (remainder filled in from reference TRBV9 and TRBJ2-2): DSGVTQTPKHLITATGQRVTLRCSPRSGDLSVYWYQQSLDQGLQFLIQYYNGEERAKGNILERFSAQQFPDLHSELNLSSLELGDSALYFCASSVASGVNTGELFFGEGSRLTVL.

The CDR3 bases are TGTGCCAGCAGCCTCGGACAGGGCCGACGCTCCTACGAGCAGTACTTC. It is translated as CASSLGQGRRSYEQYF. The chain couples TRBV11-2 to TRBJ2-7, with 8 bases that match TRBD1. Germline V gene sequence: CDR1 SGHAT, CDR2 FQNNGV. CDR3 size: 16 residues. Losses at the gene ends were 5 bases for V and 0 bases for J; bases not matched to a gene: 9.

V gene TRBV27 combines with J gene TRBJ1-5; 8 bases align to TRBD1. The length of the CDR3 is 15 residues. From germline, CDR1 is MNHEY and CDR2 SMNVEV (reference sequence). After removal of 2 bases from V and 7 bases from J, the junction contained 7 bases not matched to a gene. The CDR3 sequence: CASSLGQGARQPQHF. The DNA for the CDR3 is TGTGCCAGCAGTTTAGGCCAGGGGGCCCGACAGCCCCAGCATTTT.

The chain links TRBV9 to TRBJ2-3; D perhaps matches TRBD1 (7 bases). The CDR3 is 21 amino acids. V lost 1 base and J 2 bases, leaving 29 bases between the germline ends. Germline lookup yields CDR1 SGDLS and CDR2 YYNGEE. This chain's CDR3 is CASSVSLGDRVSLLATDTQYF. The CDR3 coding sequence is TGTGCCAGCAGCGTAAGTCTCGGAGACAGGGTTTCTTTACTAGCCACAGATACGCAGTATTTT.

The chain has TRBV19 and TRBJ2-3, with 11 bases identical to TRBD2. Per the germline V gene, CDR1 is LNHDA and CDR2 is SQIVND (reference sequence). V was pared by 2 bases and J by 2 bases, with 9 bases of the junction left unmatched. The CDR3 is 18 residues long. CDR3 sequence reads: CASSILPSGGPLTDTQYF. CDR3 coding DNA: TGTGCCAGTAGTATACTCCCTAGCGGGGGGCCCCTCACAGATACGCAGTATTTT.

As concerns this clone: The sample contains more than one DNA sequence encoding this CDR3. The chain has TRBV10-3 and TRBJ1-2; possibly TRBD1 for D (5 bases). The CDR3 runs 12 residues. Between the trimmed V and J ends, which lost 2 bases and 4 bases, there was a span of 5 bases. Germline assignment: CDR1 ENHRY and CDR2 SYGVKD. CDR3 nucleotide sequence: TGTGCCATCAGTGAGACAGGCTATGGCTACACCTTC. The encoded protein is CAISETGYGYTF.

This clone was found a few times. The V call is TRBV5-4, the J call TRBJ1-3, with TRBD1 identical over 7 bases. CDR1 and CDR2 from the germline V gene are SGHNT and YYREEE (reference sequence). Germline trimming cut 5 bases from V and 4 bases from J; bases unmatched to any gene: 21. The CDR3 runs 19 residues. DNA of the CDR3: TGTGCCAGCAGTTCCGGAGGGGGCAGGGGCCAGCTGAGGGGAAACACCATATATTTT. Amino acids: CASSSGGGRGQLRGNTIYF.

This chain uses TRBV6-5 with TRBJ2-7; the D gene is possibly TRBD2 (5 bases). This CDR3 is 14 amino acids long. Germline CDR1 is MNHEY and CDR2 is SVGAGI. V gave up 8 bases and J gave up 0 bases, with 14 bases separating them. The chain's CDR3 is CASGSRRVSYEQYF. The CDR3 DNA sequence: TGTGCCAGCGGGAGCAGACGGGTCTCCTACGAGCAGTACTTC.

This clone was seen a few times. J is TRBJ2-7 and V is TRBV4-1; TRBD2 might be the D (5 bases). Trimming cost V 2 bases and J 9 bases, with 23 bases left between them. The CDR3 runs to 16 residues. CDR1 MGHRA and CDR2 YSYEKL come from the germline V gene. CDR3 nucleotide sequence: TGCGCCAGCAGCCAAAGAGAGACTAACCCCTCCCTGGGGCAGTACTTC. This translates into CASSQRETNPSLGQYF.

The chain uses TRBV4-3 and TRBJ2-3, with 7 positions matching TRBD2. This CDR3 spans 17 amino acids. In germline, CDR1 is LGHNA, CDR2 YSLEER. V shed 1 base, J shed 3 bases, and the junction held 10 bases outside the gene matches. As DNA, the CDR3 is TGCGCCAGCAGCCAAGCCCTTGGGGCGGGGGTAACAGATACGCAGTATTTT. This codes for CASSQALGAGVTDTQYF.

The CDR3: CASSERDGEAFF. The DNA for the CDR3 is TGTGCCAGCAGTGAGCGCGATGGTGAAGCTTTCTTT. The V call is TRBV6-5, the J call TRBJ1-1; D uncertain. From germline, CDR1 is MNHEY and CDR2 SVGAGI. The CDR3 is 12 residues long. The germline V and J ends were trimmed by 5 bases and 7 bases, with 11 bases remaining between them.

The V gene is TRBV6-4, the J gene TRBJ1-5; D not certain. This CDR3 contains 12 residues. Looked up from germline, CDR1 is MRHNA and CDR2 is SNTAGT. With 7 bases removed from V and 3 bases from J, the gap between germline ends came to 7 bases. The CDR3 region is CASTRSNQPQHF. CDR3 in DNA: TGTGCCAGCACACGGTCCAATCAGCCCCAGCATTTT.

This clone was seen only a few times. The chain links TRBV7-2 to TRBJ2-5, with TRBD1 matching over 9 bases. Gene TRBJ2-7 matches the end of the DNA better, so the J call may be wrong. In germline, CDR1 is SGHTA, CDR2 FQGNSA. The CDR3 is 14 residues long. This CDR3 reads CASSNDRGYYEQYF. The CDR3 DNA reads TGTGCCAGCAGCAACGACAGGGGGTACTACGAGCAGTACTTC.

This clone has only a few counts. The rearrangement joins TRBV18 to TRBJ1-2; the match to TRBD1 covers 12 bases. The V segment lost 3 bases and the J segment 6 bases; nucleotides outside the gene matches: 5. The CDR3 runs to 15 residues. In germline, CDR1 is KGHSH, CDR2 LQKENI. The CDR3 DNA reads TGTGCCAGCTCACCCGCCGGGACAGGGGGCGATGGCTACACCTTC. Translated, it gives CASSPAGTGGDGYTF.

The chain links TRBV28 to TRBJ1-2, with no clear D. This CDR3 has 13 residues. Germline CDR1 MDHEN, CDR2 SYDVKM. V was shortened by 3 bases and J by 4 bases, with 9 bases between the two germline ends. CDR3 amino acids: CASSFKNGYGYTF. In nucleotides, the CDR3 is TGTGCCAGCAGTTTCAAGAACGGCTATGGCTACACCTTC.

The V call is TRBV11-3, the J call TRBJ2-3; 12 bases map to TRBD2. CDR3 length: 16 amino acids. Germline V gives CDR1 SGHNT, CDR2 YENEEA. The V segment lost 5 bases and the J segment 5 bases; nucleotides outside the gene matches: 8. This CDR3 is CASSPTTSGSQDTQYF. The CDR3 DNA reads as TGTGCCAGCAGCCCCACGACTAGCGGGAGTCAAGATACGCAGTATTTT.

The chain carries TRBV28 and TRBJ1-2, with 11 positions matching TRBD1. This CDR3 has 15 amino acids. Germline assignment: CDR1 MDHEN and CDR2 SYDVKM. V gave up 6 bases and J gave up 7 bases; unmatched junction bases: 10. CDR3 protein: CASRDPRTGGGGYTF. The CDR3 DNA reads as TGTGCCAGCAGGGATCCTAGGACAGGGGGCGGTGGCTACACCTTC.